This T cell receptor beta chain is from a study of monozygotic twins with cystic fibrosis (dated by TCRdb to the early 2020s). At the level of the whole study: Barcoded libraries were prepared with about 15 PCR cycles from about 3 micrograms of fragmented DNA. Data for three of the twin pairs had previously been reported in another context. The cohort comprised ten female and six male twin pairs aged roughly 2.0 to 40 years, median approximately 10 years, mostly children and adolescents. Twins were ranked among 1,000 or so cohort participants for weight-for-height and FEVPerc (FEV1 disease centile) at the day of blood sampling. To assess genetic influence on V and J gene usage, the study compared TCR beta repertoires within and across 16 monozygotic twin pairs with cystic fibrosis. Points the paper makes about the study in general: Simpson clonality was generally low (median about 0.0087), which suggests a naive-dominated repertoire, and clonality was higher in the most severely affected patients. In 13 of 16 pairs, V gene usage most closely resembled the co-twin's, and the same held for J usage in 8 of 16 pairs, a pattern suggesting genetic constraints. No association turned up between shared CDR3 numbers and age, concordance or disease severity, and the cohort was small. Sharing of nucleotide-identical clonotypes was significantly greater within monozygotic CF twin pairs than between unrelated CF individuals (P = 0.000026, Mann-Whitney).

TCR beta CDR3 regions were amplified by multiplex PCR using the immunoSEQ immune profiling system, following the manufacturer's instructions. Sequencing was performed on an Illumina NextSeq system. From the authors' description of their analysis: The immunoSEQ Analyzer platform handled processing of the sequence data, and clonality was calculated by taking the square root of Simpson's index of productive rearrangements. Similarity in V and J usage was quantified by Jensen-Shannon distance, and CDR3 generation probabilities were calculated with OLGA. The immuneACCESS database (August 2020) and VDJdb (December 2020) were searched for shared CDR3 sequences. Here the immuneACCESS table is served through TCRdb, limited to in-frame sequences with V and J called. Missing clones are a known gap in these copies; in checked studies unresolved V genes cover under half, and the rest lacks a known reason. The DNA was the basis for D and trimming; V, J and clone size are from that table. Within this sample are 15,000 or so clones, with 85% to 90% of them counted one time only. Less than 0.95% of the sample is in the top ten clones.

In the germline V gene, CDR1 corresponds to MGHRA and CDR2 to YSYEKL. The CDR3 goes from the cysteine to the phenylalanine over 15 residues. Just the 45-base CDR3 DNA is kept, in frame starting at base 1. Germline trimming amounts to 3 bases on V and 1 base on J, with 5 as the count of junction bases outside the gene matches. This clone has just one count. Its antigen is currently not known. Base qualities are missing; no much larger clone stands one base away. The twin pairs came from the European Cystic Fibrosis Twin and Sibling Study Cohort, which recruited patients from more than 150 CF clinics across 14 European countries. Both zygosity and CFTR genotype were checked in-house, and zygosity was tested with multiplex PCR across nine short tandem repeat loci. Peripheral blood was taken from each twin, and clinical parameters were recorded on the day of blood sampling. Phenol/chloroform extraction was used to isolate genomic DNA from peripheral blood cells, and the DNA was then kept in TE buffer at 4 degrees C.

This chain is built from TRBV4-1 and TRBJ2-5; 7 bases in the middle match TRBD2. The clonotype comes from a boy aged 5-17 years with cystic fibrosis. Source material: blood. CDR3 protein: CASSQGTTFQETQYF. The sequence in DNA is TGCGCCAGCAGCCAGGGGACTACCTTCCAAGAGACCCAGTACTTC.